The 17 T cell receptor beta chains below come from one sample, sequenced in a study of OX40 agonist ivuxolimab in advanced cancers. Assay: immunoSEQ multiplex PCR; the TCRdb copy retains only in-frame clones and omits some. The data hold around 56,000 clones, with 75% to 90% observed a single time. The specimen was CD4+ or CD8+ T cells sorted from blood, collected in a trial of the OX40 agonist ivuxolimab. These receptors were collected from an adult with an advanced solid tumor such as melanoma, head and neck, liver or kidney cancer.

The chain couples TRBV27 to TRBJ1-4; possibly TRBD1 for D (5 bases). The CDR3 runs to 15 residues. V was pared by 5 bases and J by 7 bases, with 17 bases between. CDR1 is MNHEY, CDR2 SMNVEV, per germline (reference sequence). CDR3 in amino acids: CASSHRGGRGEKLFF. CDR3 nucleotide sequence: TGTGCCAGCAGTCATCGGGGGGGGAGGGGTGAAAAACTGTTTTTT.

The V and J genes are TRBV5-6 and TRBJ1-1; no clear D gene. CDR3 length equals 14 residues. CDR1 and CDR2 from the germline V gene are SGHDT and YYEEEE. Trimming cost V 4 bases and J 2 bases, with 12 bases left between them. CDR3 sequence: CASSPGPGNTEAFF. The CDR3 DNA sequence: TGTGCCAGCAGCCCCGGTCCGGGAAACACTGAAGCTTTCTTT.

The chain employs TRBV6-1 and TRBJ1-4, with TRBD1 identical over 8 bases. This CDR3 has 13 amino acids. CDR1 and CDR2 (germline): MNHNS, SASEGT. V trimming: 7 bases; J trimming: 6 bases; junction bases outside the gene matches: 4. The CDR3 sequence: CASKQGVDEKLFF. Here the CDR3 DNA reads TGTGCCAGCAAACAGGGGGTAGATGAAAAACTGTTTTTT.

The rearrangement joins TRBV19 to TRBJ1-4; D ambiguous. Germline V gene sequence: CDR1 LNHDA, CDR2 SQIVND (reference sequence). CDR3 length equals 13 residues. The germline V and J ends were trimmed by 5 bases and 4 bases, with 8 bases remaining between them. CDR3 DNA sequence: TGTGCCAGTAGTGACATCCTTAATGAAAAACTGTTTTTT. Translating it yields CASSDILNEKLFF.

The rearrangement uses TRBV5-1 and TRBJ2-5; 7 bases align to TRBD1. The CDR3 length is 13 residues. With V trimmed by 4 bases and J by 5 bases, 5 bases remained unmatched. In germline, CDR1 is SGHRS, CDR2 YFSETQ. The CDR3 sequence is CASSHDRAETQYF. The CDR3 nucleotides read TGCGCCAGCAGCCACGACAGGGCGGAGACCCAGTACTTC.

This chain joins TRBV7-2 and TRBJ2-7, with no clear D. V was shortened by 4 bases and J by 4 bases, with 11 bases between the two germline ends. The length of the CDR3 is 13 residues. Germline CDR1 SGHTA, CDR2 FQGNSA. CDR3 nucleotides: TGTGCCAGCAGCTCTAGAGGCTGGTACGAGCAGTACTTC. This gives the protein CASSSRGWYEQYF. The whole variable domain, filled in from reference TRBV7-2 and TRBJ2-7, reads GAGVSQSPSNKVTEKGKDVELRCDPISGHTALYWYRQSLGQGLEFLIYFQGNSAPDKSGLPSDRFSAERTGGSVSTLTIQRTQQEDSAVYLCASSSRGWYEQYFGPGTRLTVT.

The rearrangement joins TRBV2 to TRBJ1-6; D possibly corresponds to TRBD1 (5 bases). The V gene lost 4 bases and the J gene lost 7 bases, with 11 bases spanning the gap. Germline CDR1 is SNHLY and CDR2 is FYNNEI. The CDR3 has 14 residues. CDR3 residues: CASSAIQGNSPLHF. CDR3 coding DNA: TGTGCCAGCAGTGCCATCCAGGGCAATTCACCCCTCCACTTT.

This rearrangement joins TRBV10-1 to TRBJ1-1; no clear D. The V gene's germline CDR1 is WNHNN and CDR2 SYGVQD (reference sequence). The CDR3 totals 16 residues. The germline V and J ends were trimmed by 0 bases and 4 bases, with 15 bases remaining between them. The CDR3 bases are TGCGCCAGCAGTGAGTCGAAGGCAGGAGCAGCCACTGAAGCTTTCTTT. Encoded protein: CASSESKAGAATEAFF.

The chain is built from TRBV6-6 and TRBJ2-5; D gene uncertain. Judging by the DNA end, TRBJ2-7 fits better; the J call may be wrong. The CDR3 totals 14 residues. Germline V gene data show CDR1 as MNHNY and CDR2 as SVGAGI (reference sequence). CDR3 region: CASSYRQISYEQYF. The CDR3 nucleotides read TGTGCCAGCAGTTACCGGCAGATCTCCTACGAGCAGTACTTC.

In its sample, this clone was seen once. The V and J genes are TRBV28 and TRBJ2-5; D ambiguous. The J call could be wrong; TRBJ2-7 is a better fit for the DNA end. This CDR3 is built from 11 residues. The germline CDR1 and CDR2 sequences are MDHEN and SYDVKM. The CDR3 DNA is TGTGCCAGCAGTTTAGGCTACGAGCAGTACTTC. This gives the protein CASSLGYEQYF.

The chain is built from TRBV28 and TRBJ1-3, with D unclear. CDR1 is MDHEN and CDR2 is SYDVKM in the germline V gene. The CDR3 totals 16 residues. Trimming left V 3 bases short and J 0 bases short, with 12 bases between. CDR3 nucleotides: TGTGCCAGCAGTTTGTTCGGGCGGGCCTCTGGAAACACCATATATTTT. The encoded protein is CASSLFGRASGNTIYF. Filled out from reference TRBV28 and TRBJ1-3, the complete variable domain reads DVKVTQSSRYLVKRTGEKVFLECVQDMDHENMFWYRQDPGLGLRLIYFSYDVKMKEKGDIPEGYSVSREKKERFSLILESASTNQTSMYLCASSLFGRASGNTIYFGEGSWLTVV.

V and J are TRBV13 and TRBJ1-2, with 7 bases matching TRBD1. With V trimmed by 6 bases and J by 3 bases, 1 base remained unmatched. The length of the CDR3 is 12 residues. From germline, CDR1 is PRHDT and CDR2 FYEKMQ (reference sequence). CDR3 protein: CASSDRDYGYTF. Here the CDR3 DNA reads TGTGCCAGCAGTGACAGGGACTATGGCTACACCTTC.

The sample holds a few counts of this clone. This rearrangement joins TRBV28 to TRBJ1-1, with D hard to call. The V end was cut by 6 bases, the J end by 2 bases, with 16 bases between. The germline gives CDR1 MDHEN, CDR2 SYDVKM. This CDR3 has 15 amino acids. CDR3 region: CASSSSQAANTEAFF. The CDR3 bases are TGTGCCAGCAGCTCCTCTCAGGCGGCTAACACTGAAGCTTTCTTT. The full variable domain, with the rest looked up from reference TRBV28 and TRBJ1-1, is DVKVTQSSRYLVKRTGEKVFLECVQDMDHENMFWYRQDPGLGLRLIYFSYDVKMKEKGDIPEGYSVSREKKERFSLILESASTNQTSMYLCASSSSQAANTEAFFGQGTRLTVV.

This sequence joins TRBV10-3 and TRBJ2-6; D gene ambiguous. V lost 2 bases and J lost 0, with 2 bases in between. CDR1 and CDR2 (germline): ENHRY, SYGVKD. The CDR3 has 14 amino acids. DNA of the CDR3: TGTGCCATCAGTGAGCGCTCTGGGGCCAACGTCCTGACTTTC. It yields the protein CAISERSGANVLTF.

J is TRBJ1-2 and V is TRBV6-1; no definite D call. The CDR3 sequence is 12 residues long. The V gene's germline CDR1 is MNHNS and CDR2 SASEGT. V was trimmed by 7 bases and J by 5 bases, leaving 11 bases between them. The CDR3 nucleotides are TGTGCCAGCAACCAGGACCGATATGGCTACACCTTC. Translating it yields CASNQDRYGYTF.

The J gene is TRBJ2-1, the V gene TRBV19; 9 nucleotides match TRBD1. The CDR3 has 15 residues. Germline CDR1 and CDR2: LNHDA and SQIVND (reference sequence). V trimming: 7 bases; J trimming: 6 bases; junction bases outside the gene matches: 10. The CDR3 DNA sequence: TGTGCCAGTAAGAAGGACAGGGGCCAACTCAATGAGCAGTTCTTC. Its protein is CASKKDRGQLNEQFF.

CDR3 sequence reads: CASSQDTSGYEQYF. The CDR3 region has the DNA TGTGCCAGCAGCCAAGATACTAGCGGCTACGAGCAGTACTTC. This chain links TRBV4-2 with TRBJ2-7, with 8 bases aligning to TRBD2. Germline V gene lookup returns CDR1 LGHNA and CDR2 YNFKEQ. The CDR3 spans 14 residues. Trimming at V came to 0 bases and at J to 3 bases, leaving 1 base not matched to a gene.